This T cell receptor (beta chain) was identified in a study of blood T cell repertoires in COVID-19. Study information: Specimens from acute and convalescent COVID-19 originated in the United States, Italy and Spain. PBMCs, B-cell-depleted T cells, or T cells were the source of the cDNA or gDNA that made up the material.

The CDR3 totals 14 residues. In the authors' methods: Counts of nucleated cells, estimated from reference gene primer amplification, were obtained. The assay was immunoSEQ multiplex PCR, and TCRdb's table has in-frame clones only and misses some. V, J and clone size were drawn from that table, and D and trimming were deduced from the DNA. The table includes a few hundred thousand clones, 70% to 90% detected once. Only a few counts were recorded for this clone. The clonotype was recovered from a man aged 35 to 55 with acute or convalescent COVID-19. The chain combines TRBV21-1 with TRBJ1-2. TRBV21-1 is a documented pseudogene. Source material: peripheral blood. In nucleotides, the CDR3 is TGTGCCAGCAGCAAAGTCGAGGGTAACTATGGCTACACCTTC. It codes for CASSKVEGNYGYTF.